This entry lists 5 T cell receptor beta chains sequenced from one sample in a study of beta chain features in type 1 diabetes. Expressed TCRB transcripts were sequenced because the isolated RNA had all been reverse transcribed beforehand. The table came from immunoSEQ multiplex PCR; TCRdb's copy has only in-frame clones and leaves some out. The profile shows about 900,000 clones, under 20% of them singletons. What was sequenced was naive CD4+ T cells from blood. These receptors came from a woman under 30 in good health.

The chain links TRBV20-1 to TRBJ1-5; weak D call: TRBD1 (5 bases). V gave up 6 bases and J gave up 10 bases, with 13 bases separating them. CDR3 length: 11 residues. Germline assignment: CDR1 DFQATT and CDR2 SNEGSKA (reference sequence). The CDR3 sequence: CSASRGSPQHF. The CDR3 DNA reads TGCAGTGCCTCTAGGGGTAGTCCCCAGCATTTT.

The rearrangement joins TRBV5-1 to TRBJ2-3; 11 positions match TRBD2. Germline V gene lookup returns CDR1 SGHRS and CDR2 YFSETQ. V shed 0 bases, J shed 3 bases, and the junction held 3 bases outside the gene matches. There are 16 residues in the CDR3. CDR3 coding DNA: TGCGCCAGCAGCTTGGCCGGGACTAGCGGAACAGATACGCAGTATTTT. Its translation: CASSLAGTSGTDTQYF.

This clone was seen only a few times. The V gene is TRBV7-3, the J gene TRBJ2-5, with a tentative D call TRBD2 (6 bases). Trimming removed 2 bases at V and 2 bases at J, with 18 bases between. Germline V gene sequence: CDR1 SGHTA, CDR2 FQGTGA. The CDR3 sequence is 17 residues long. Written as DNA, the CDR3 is TGTGCCAGCAGCTTATTAGGCGGGAACAACCCTCAAGAGACCCAGTACTTC. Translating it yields CASSLLGGNNPQETQYF.

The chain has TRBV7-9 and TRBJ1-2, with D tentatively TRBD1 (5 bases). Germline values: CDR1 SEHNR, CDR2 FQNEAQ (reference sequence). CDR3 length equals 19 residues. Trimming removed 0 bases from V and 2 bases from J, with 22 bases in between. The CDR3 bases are TGTGCCAGCAGCTTAGCGCCAGGGTCGTCGGGGTTAGGAAACTATGGCTACACCTTC. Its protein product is CASSLAPGSSGLGNYGYTF.

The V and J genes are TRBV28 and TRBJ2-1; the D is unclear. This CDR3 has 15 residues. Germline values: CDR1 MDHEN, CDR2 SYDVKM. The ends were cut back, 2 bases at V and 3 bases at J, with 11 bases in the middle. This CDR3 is CASSLDLRIYNEQFF. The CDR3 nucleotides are TGTGCCAGCAGTTTAGATCTGCGGATCTACAATGAGCAGTTCTTC.